Below are 5 T cell receptor beta chains sequenced from a single sample in a study of blood T cell repertoires in COVID-19. TCRdb keeps only in-frame clones here, not all; method: immunoSEQ multiplex PCR. The table shows 90,000 to 150,000 clones, with roughly 80% occurring only once. Sequenced: peripheral blood. The source is a human donor in a cohort sampled during active COVID-19.

The rearrangement uses TRBV4-2 and TRBJ2-7; D unresolved. CDR3 length: 13 residues. Germline V gene lookup returns CDR1 LGHNA and CDR2 YNFKEQ. V lost 4 bases and J lost 3, with 10 bases in between. The CDR3 here is CASSPSKNYEQYF. The CDR3 nucleotides are TGTGCCAGCAGCCCCTCTAAGAACTACGAGCAGTACTTC.

The J gene is TRBJ1-2, the V gene TRBV6-5; 7 bases align to TRBD1. Germline CDR1 MNHEY, CDR2 SVGAGI. V lost 6 bases and J lost 7; bases outside the gene matches: 11. The CDR3 covers 14 residues. CDR3 DNA sequence: TGTGCCAGCAGGGGACAGCTGCCCCAAGGTGGCTACACCTTC. Its translation: CASRGQLPQGGYTF.

The CDR3 protein is CASSPGTGAGNTIYF. CDR3 sequence (DNA): TGTGCCAGCTCACCGGGGACAGGGGCAGGAAACACCATATATTTT. The J gene is TRBJ1-3, the V gene TRBV18; 10 bases match TRBD1. Germline CDR1 KGHSH, CDR2 LQKENI. CDR3 length equals 15 residues. J was trimmed by 4 bases and V by 3 bases; bases with no gene match: 3.

As DNA, the CDR3 is TGTGCCTGGAGTGTACCCAGGGCCCCTGGGAATGAGCAGTTCTTC. Protein sequence: CAWSVPRAPGNEQFF. The rearrangement uses TRBV30 and TRBJ2-1; possibly TRBD1 for D (5 bases). V was trimmed by 0 bases and J by 7 bases, leaving 16 bases between them. CDR3 length equals 15 residues. CDR1 and CDR2 (germline): GTSNPN, SVGIG (reference sequence).

The chain carries TRBV6-5 and TRBJ1-1, with 11 bases matching TRBD1. Looked up from germline, CDR1 is MNHEY and CDR2 is SVGAGI. This CDR3 spans 14 amino acids. The trim removed 6 bases at V and 9 bases at J, leaving 9 bases unmatched. CDR3 nucleotides: TGTGCCAGCAGAGACAGGGACAGGGGGAACCAAGCTTTCTTT. Encoded protein: CASRDRDRGNQAFF.